The rows below give T cell receptor beta chains drawn from one sample of a study of STAT5B mutations in CD4+ large granular lymphocyte leukemia. Data came from immunoSEQ multiplex PCR; TCRdb stores just in-frame clones and leaves some out. The sample contains 30,000 to 35,000 clones, around four fifths of which appear only once. Sequencing was done on a sample of CD4+ T cells from blood buffy coats. The origin of the receptors is a human donor in good health. The CDR3 runs from the conserved cysteine through the conserved F or W.

TRBJ1-5,TRBV5-1,CASSLDSNQPQHF
TRBJ2-1,TRBV7-9,CASSYNEQFF
TRBJ1-2,TRBV28,CASRGGPGQTGYGYTF
TRBJ1-2,TRBV19,CASSIPSYGYTF
TRBJ2-1,TRBV7-6,CASSHRKIARTGNYNEQFF
TRBJ1-2,TRBV29-1,CSVGPTLGGYGYTF
TRBJ2-7,TRBV28,CASSSSWARKRGSYEQYF
TRBJ2-7,TRBV28,CASSGTSGGSYEQYF
TRBJ1-1,TRBV7-2,CASSLAAQGAAENTEAFF
TRBJ2-3,TRBV2,CASSRGWTDTQYF
TRBJ2-2,TRBV7-2,CASRTNTGELFF